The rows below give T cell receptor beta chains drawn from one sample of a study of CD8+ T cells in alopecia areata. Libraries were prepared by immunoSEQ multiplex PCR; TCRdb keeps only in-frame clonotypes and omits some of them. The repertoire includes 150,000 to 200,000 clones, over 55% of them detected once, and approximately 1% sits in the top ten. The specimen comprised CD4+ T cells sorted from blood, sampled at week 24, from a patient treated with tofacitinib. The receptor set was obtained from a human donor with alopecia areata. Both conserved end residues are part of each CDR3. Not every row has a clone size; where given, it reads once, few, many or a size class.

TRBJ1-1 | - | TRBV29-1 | CSVMGQPVATEAFF
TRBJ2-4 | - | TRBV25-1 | CASSALEGVIQYF
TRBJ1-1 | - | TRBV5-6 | CASSLRTEAFF
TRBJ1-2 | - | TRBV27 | CASSLGRQGGYYGYTF
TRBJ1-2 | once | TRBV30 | CAWTPGPPGGYTF
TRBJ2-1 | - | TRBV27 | CASSPLAGGSYNEQFF
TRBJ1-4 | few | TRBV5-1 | CASRRDRGTFVLFF
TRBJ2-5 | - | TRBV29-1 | CSVGLTGAETQYF
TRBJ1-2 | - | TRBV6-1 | CASSGEGPGDYGYTF
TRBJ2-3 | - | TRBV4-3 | CASSQTSTDTQYF